One sample yielded the 12 T cell receptor beta chains listed below, sequenced in a study of identifying expanded T cells in peripheral blood. Sequencing was performed with immunoSEQ multiplex PCR; in TCRdb, only in-frame clones are kept and a portion is missing. The sample yields roughly 100,000 clones, around 88% seen once. Source material: blood. The receptors were sampled from a person between 18 and 75 years old in good health.

The chain uses TRBV7-9 and TRBJ2-7; 8 nucleotides agree with TRBD1. Germline CDR1 is SEHNR and CDR2 is FQNEAQ (reference sequence). V gave up 5 bases and J gave up 5 bases; unmatched junction bases: 5. The CDR3 totals 13 residues. Here the CDR3 reads CASSPRTGHEQYF. The CDR3 nucleotides read TGTGCCAGCAGCCCAAGGACAGGGCACGAGCAGTACTTC.

The chain employs TRBV4-1 and TRBJ2-4; 9 bases are shared with TRBD1. V lost 4 bases and J lost 8; bases outside the gene matches: 12. The CDR3 runs 16 residues. The germline V gene encodes CDR1 MGHRA and CDR2 YSYEKL. The CDR3 DNA reads as TGCGCCAGCAGCCGGGCTCGGACAGGGGATATCGACATTCAGTACTTC. This encodes CASSRARTGDIDIQYF.

The genes are TRBV6-6 and TRBJ1-5; 8 bases map to TRBD1. The V segment lost 6 bases and the J segment 4 bases; nucleotides outside the gene matches: 8. This CDR3 region has 15 residues. Germline CDR1 and CDR2: MNHNY and SVGAGI (reference sequence). CDR3 in amino acids: CASRPGTGPNQPQHF. Written as DNA, the CDR3 is TGTGCCAGCAGACCCGGGACAGGCCCTAATCAGCCCCAGCATTTT.

V and J are TRBV10-3 and TRBJ2-7; 9 bases map to TRBD1. Germline V CDR1 and CDR2: ENHRY, SYGVKD. Trimming took 3 bases from V and 3 from J; bases not matched to a gene: 3. The CDR3 runs to 14 residues. The CDR3 region is CAISEQGALYEQYF. CDR3 sequence (DNA): TGTGCCATCAGTGAACAGGGGGCTCTCTACGAGCAGTACTTC.

The V gene is TRBV7-2, the J gene TRBJ1-2, with 7 bases aligning to TRBD1. The V gene's germline CDR1 is SGHTA and CDR2 FQGNSA. V shed 5 bases and J 4 bases; nucleotides not matched to a gene: 10. The CDR3 covers 15 residues. CDR3 bases: TGTGCCAGCAGCCCCCATAATGGGGACAGCTATGGCTACACCTTC. Translated, it gives CASSPHNGDSYGYTF.

V gene TRBV11-2 combines with J gene TRBJ2-1, with D possibly being TRBD1 or TRBD2 (7 bases each). The germline CDR1 and CDR2 sequences are SGHAT and FQNNGV. V was clipped by 3 bases and J by 9 bases, with 15 bases between them. This CDR3 has 14 amino acids. The DNA for the CDR3 is TGTGCCAGCAGCTTGGGAGGGGGCGCCGGTGAGCAGTTCTTC. Protein sequence: CASSLGGGAGEQFF.

V and J are TRBV11-2 and TRBJ2-4; maybe TRBD1 (6 bases). The germline V gene encodes CDR1 SGHAT and CDR2 FQNNGV. Trimming shortened V by 6 bases and J by 0 bases, and 18 bases separated the two germline ends. The CDR3 sequence is 17 residues long. In DNA form, the CDR3 reads TGTGCCAGCAGTTTCGATACAGGGACCATAGCCAAAAACATTCAGTACTTC. Translating gives CASSFDTGTIAKNIQYF.

This sequence joins TRBV29-1 and TRBJ1-2, with no clear D. Germline V gives CDR1 SQVTM, CDR2 ANQGSEA. This CDR3 has 11 residues. Trimming removed 3 bases at V and 6 bases at J, with 8 bases between. The DNA of the CDR3 is TGCAGCGTTGAGCGAGGGAATGGCTACACCTTC. The encoded protein is CSVERGNGYTF.

The rearrangement uses TRBV4-3 and TRBJ2-1; 10 nucleotides line up with TRBD2. There are 15 residues in the CDR3. The V gene's germline CDR1 is LGHNA and CDR2 YSLEER. Trimming removed 1 base from V and 9 bases from J; junction bases left unmatched: 6. CDR3 nucleotide sequence: TGCGCCAGCAGCCAAGTCAAGCGGGGGGGCAGTGAGCAGTTCTTC. Amino acid sequence: CASSQVKRGGSEQFF.

This clone was seen a single time. This chain joins TRBV5-1 and TRBJ2-1, with D hard to call. The CDR3 extends over 12 amino acids. The V and J ends lost 1 base and 8 bases respectively, with 7 bases between them. CDR1 and CDR2 from the germline V gene are SGHRS and YFSETQ. The CDR3 here is CASSLLSDEQFF. CDR3 nucleotides: TGCGCCAGCAGCTTGCTGTCCGATGAGCAGTTCTTC. The full variable domain, its missing parts supplied by reference TRBV5-1 and TRBJ2-1, is KAGVTQTPRYLIKTRGQQVTLSCSPISGHRSVSWYQQTPGQGLQFLFEYFSETQRNKGNFPGRFSGRQFSNSRSEMNVSTLELGDSALYLCASSLLSDEQFFGPGTRLTVL.

The chain uses TRBV30 and TRBJ1-2; TRBD1 is a possible D gene (5 bases). V shed 0 bases and J shed 7 bases, with 12 bases lying between them. The CDR3 covers 13 residues. Germline V gene data show CDR1 as GTSNPN and CDR2 as SVGIG (reference sequence). The CDR3 nucleotides are TGTGCCTGGAGTGTCTCCCAGGGCGTTGGCTACACCTTC. This gives the protein CAWSVSQGVGYTF.

The sample holds one count of this clone. The chain employs TRBV7-2 and TRBJ2-1; D gene unclear. This CDR3 comprises 12 residues. CDR1 and CDR2 from the germline V gene are SGHTA and FQGNSA. Trimming stripped 3 bases from V and 9 bases from J, with 9 bases between. The DNA for the CDR3 is TGTGCCAGCAGCTTCACGGTCCCTGAGCAGTTCTTC. Protein product: CASSFTVPEQFF.